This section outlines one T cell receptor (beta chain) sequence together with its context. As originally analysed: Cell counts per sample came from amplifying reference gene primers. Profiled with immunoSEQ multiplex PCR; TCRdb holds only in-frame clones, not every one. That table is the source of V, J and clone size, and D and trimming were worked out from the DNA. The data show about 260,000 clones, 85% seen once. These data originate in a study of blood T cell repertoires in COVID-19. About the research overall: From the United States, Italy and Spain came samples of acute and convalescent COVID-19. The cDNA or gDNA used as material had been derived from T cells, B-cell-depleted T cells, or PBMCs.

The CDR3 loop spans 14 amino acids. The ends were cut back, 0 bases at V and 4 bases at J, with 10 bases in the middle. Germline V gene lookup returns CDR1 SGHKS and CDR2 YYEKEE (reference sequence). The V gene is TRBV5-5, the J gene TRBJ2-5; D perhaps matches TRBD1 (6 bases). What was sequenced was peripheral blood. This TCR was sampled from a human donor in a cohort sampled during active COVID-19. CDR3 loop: CASSLGLQGETQYF. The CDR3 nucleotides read TGTGCCAGCAGCTTGGGGTTACAGGGAGAGACCCAGTACTTC.